This T cell receptor (beta chain) was observed in a study of OX40 agonist ivuxolimab in advanced cancers. Across the whole study: There were three patients with partial responses, one having hepatocellular carcinoma and two cutaneous melanoma.

Sequenced by immunoSEQ multiplex PCR; TCRdb stores in-frame clones only, minus some. The profile shows some 74,000 clones, about nine tenths of them singletons. With respect to this clone: Its antigen remains unknown.

Points from the study as a whole: Which antigen the expanded peripheral T cells recognized is unknown.

Cycle 7 day 1, cycle 4 day 1, and baseline were the timepoints at which blood was sampled. CDR1 and CDR2 from the germline V gene are ENHRY and SYGVKD. V lost 10 bases and J lost 1, with 13 bases in between. This CDR3 has 14 residues. The V and J genes are TRBV10-3 and TRBJ2-2; D is perhaps TRBD1 or TRBD2 (5 bases each). The origin of this receptor is an adult with an advanced solid tumor such as melanoma, head and neck, liver or kidney cancer. The material was CD4+ or CD8+ T cells sorted from blood, obtained in a trial of the OX40 agonist ivuxolimab. The CDR3 reads CASGTTENTGELFF. The CDR3 DNA follows: TGTGCCAGTGGGACGACGGAGAACACCGGGGAGCTGTTTTTT.